The 29 T cell receptor beta chains given below trace back to one sample, sequenced in a study of blood T cell repertoires in COVID-19. The repertoire was sequenced with immunoSEQ multiplex PCR; TCRdb's copy has only in-frame clones and lacks some. Among a few hundred thousand clones listed, around 90% were seen once. Sequencing used peripheral blood. The receptors come from a woman aged 55-70 years with COVID-19, enrolled during active disease.

The rearrangement uses TRBV5-1 and TRBJ1-2; D is perhaps TRBD1 (5 bases). The germline V gene encodes CDR1 SGHRS and CDR2 YFSETQ. V was clipped by 0 bases and J by 0 bases, with 9 bases between them. This CDR3 is 15 amino acids long. Here the CDR3 DNA reads TGCGCCAGCAGCTTGGGGGCAGGGACTAACTATGGCTACACCTTC. This translates into CASSLGAGTNYGYTF.

This clone turned up a few times. V usage is TRBV4-1 and J usage is TRBJ2-7; a weak D match, TRBD2 (7 bases). The CDR3 loop spans 18 amino acids. With 3 bases removed from V and 3 bases from J, the gap between germline ends came to 24 bases. From germline, CDR1 is MGHRA and CDR2 YSYEKL. As DNA, the CDR3 is TGCGCCAGCAGCCAGGAGCCTGTTACCGGGGGGCGCCACTACGAGCAGTACTTC. It is translated as CASSQEPVTGGRHYEQYF.

The V gene is TRBV5-1, the J gene TRBJ2-3; 8 bases map to TRBD1. Germline assignment: CDR1 SGHRS and CDR2 YFSETQ. After removal of 5 bases from V and 4 bases from J, the junction contained 3 bases not matched to a gene. The CDR3 sequence is 13 residues long. The DNA of the CDR3 is TGCGCCAGCAGGACAGGGGCCCCAGATACGCAGTATTTT. It translates to CASRTGAPDTQYF.

The J gene is TRBJ2-1, the V gene TRBV18; 9 bases map to TRBD2. The CDR3 runs 14 residues. V dropped 1 base and J dropped 7; count of bases not matched to a gene: 2. Per germline, CDR1 KGHSH and CDR2 LQKENI. The CDR3 loop reads CASSPRREGNEQFF. The DNA for the CDR3 is TGTGCCAGCTCACCACGGCGGGAGGGGAATGAGCAGTTCTTC.

This clone was detected a few times. This sequence joins TRBV27 and TRBJ2-1; possibly TRBD1 for D (5 bases). V was trimmed by 0 bases and J by 4 bases, leaving 10 bases between them. There are 15 residues in the CDR3. CDR1 is MNHEY, CDR2 SMNVEV, per germline (reference sequence). The CDR3 loop reads CASSLSRVDYNEQFF. CDR3 bases: TGTGCCAGCAGTTTATCCAGGGTCGATTACAATGAGCAGTTCTTC.

As concerns this clone: Other DNA sequences from this sample encode an identical CDR3 as well. This chain uses TRBV7-9 with TRBJ1-1; TRBD1 agrees at 9 bases. V trimming: 0 bases; J trimming: 5 bases; junction bases outside the gene matches: 4. Germline CDR1 is SEHNR and CDR2 is FQNEAQ (reference sequence). The CDR3 spans 15 residues. CDR3 sequence: CASSLATGGGTEAFF. The CDR3 bases are TGTGCCAGCAGCTTAGCGACAGGGGGTGGGACTGAAGCTTTCTTT.

The chain joins TRBV6-5 to TRBJ2-2, with D maybe TRBD1 (6 bases). The CDR3 sequence is 16 residues long. With 2 bases removed from V and 6 bases from J, the gap between germline ends came to 16 bases. The V gene's germline CDR1 is MNHEY and CDR2 SVGAGI. The CDR3 DNA follows: TGTGCCAGCAGTTACGGTCGCACAGGGCCCGCCGGGGAGCTGTTTTTT. Translation: CASSYGRTGPAGELFF.

The gene calls are TRBV29-1 and TRBJ2-7, with a tentative D call TRBD1 (6 bases). The germline V gene has CDR1 SQVTM and CDR2 ANQGSEA. The CDR3 extends over 13 amino acids. Trimming cost V 1 base and J 5 bases, with 12 bases left between them. In nucleotides, the CDR3 is TGCAGCGTTGAAGTTGCAACAGGGAACGAGCAGTACTTC. Translating it yields CSVEVATGNEQYF.

V gene TRBV11-2 combines with J gene TRBJ1-3, with D uncertain. Germline CDR1 SGHAT, CDR2 FQNNGV. The CDR3 loop spans 13 amino acids. Between the trimmed V and J ends, which lost 5 bases and 2 bases, there was a span of 7 bases. CDR3: CASSPGAGNTIYF. In nucleotides, the CDR3 is TGTGCCAGCAGCCCAGGCGCTGGAAACACCATATATTTT.

The chain has TRBV6-5 and TRBJ1-1; TRBD1 is a possible D gene (5 bases). The CDR3 length is 15 residues. V lost 7 bases to trimming and J lost 4 bases, with 19 bases between them. Germline CDR1 and CDR2: MNHEY and SVGAGI. CDR3 nucleotide sequence: TGTGCCAGCAAAGGATCGGGGGTTAACGGCACTGAAGCTTTCTTT. Translating it yields CASKGSGVNGTEAFF.

This chain uses TRBV5-1 with TRBJ1-2; 8 bases agree with TRBD1. CDR3 length: 15 residues. The ends lost 2 bases at V and 8 bases at J; junction bases unmatched: 11. Germline V gives CDR1 SGHRS, CDR2 YFSETQ. Written as DNA, the CDR3 is TGCGCCAGCAGCTTAGAGGACAGGGCCAGCGACGGCTACACCTTC. Encoded protein: CASSLEDRASDGYTF. The complete variable domain, with remaining parts taken from reference TRBV5-1 and TRBJ1-2, reads KAGVTQTPRYLIKTRGQQVTLSCSPISGHRSVSWYQQTPGQGLQFLFEYFSETQRNKGNFPGRFSGRQFSNSRSEMNVSTLELGDSALYLCASSLEDRASDGYTFGSGTRLTVV.

This chain uses TRBV7-6 with TRBJ2-7, with D possibly matching TRBD2 (5 bases). CDR1 is SGHVS and CDR2 is FNYEAQ in the germline V gene. Trimming removed 0 bases from V and 5 bases from J, with 8 bases in between. CDR3 size: 13 residues. The CDR3 bases are TGTGCCAGCAGCTTAGCGCCCGGGAACGAGCAGTACTTC. Its protein is CASSLAPGNEQYF. The entire variable domain, with the rest obtained from reference TRBV7-6 and TRBJ2-7, is as follows: GAGVSQSPRYKVTKRGQDVALRCDPISGHVSLYWYRQALGQGPEFLTYFNYEAQQDKSGLPNDRFSAERPEGSISTLTIQRTEQRDSAMYRCASSLAPGNEQYFGPGTRLTVT.

The chain carries TRBV27 and TRBJ2-4; weak D call: TRBD2 (5 bases). There are 15 residues in the CDR3. CDR1 MNHEY and CDR2 SMNVEV come from the germline V gene (reference sequence). Trimming took 5 bases from V and 7 from J, leaving 18 bases between them. CDR3 amino acids: CASSPYGVGSNIQYF. CDR3 nucleotides: TGTGCCAGCAGTCCCTACGGGGTGGGGAGTAACATTCAGTACTTC.

The V gene is TRBV2, the J gene TRBJ1-1; 8 bases are shared with TRBD1. Germline V gene lookup returns CDR1 SNHLY and CDR2 FYNNEI. The CDR3 covers 16 residues. Trimming removed 6 bases from V and 3 bases from J; junction bases left unmatched: 12. CDR3 residues: CASRDTMTGADTEAFF. CDR3 bases: TGTGCCAGCAGAGATACCATGACAGGGGCCGACACTGAAGCTTTCTTT. The whole variable domain, remainder taken from reference TRBV2 and TRBJ1-1, is EPEVTQTPSHQVTQMGQEVILRCVPISNHLYFYWYRQILGQKVEFLVSFYNNEISEKSEIFDDQFSVERPDGSNFTLKIRSTKLEDSAMYFCASRDTMTGADTEAFFGQGTRLTVV.

This rearrangement joins TRBV10-1 to TRBJ2-1; 8 bases fit TRBD2. J gave up 3 bases and V 5 bases, and 12 bases lay outside the gene matches. CDR1 and CDR2 (germline): WNHNN, SYGVQD (reference sequence). The CDR3 runs 17 residues. The CDR3 region is CASSTLERGRYYNEQFF. As DNA, the CDR3 is TGCGCCAGCAGTACCTTGGAGCGGGGGAGATACTACAATGAGCAGTTCTTC.

This clone was found once. The CDR3 bases are TGTGCCAGCAGCTTAGCCCCACTGGGACAGGGTATTGAGCACGAGCAGTACTTC. It is translated as CASSLAPLGQGIEHEQYF. The chain has TRBV7-8 and TRBJ2-7; 9 nucleotides line up with TRBD1. J was trimmed by 5 bases and V by 0 bases; bases with no gene match: 14. CDR3 length equals 18 residues. Germline CDR1 reads SGHVS; CDR2 reads FQNEAQ.

V and J are TRBV6-5 and TRBJ1-6; TRBD1 aligns across 8 bases. The junction had 8 bases not matched to a gene; V was cut back by 7 bases and J by 9 bases. The CDR3 totals 14 residues. Per the germline V gene, CDR1 is MNHEY and CDR2 is SVGAGI. The DNA for the CDR3 is TGTGCCAGCAAAGGGGACAGGCGGGGTTCACCCCTCCACTTT. As protein: CASKGDRRGSPLHF.

CDR3 loop: CASSVQGTHLGSNYGYTF. CDR3 in DNA: TGTGCCAGTAGCGTCCAGGGGACCCACCTTGGAAGTAACTATGGCTACACCTTC. The chain combines TRBV19 with TRBJ1-2, with a weak D call TRBD1 (6 bases). The length of the CDR3 is 18 residues. Trimming removed 6 bases at V and 1 base at J, with 24 bases between. Germline values: CDR1 LNHDA, CDR2 SQIVND (reference sequence).

The CDR3 coding sequence is TGTGCCAGCAGCCAGAGCGGCAGACCCGGGGATCAGCCCCAGCATTTT. Translating gives CASSQSGRPGDQPQHF. This chain links TRBV3-1 (or the pseudogene TRBV3-2) with TRBJ1-5; no definite D call. Trimming took off 3 bases at V and 5 bases at J, with 17 bases between the two ends. The CDR3 is 16 amino acids. Germline CDR1 LGHDT, CDR2 YNNKEL (reference sequence).

This clone was seen only a few times. The chain couples TRBV5-1 to TRBJ1-1; no reliable D call. V shed 4 bases and J shed 1 base, with 11 bases lying between them. This CDR3 is built from 14 residues. Germline CDR1 is SGHRS and CDR2 is YFSETQ. In nucleotides, the CDR3 is TGCGCCAGCAGCCCGCAGGTGGAGAACACTGAAGCTTTCTTT. This gives the protein CASSPQVENTEAFF.

The chain couples TRBV19 to TRBJ1-2, with unresolved D. V shed 5 bases and J shed 3 bases, with 7 bases lying between them. The CDR3 is 12 residues long. Germline-derived CDR1 and CDR2 are LNHDA and SQIVND (reference sequence). The DNA for the CDR3 is TGTGCCAGTAGTCAGAGGGACTATGGCTACACCTTC. Translated, it gives CASSQRDYGYTF.

This chain links TRBV7-2 with TRBJ2-1; tentatively, D is TRBD1 (6 bases). With 5 bases removed from V and 4 bases from J, the gap between germline ends came to 12 bases. Germline V lookup: CDR1 SGHTA, CDR2 FQGNSA. The CDR3 loop spans 14 amino acids. The DNA for the CDR3 is TGTGCCAGCAGCCCGAGAGGACAGTACAATGAGCAGTTCTTC. It translates to CASSPRGQYNEQFF.

J is TRBJ1-1 and V is TRBV27; D possibly corresponds to TRBD1 (5 bases). Per the germline V gene, CDR1 is MNHEY and CDR2 is SMNVEV (reference sequence). CDR3 length equals 13 residues. The germline V and J ends were trimmed by 2 bases and 4 bases, with 8 bases remaining between them. In DNA form, the CDR3 reads TGTGCCAGCAGTTTAAAGACAGTCACTGAAGCTTTCTTT. Translated, it gives CASSLKTVTEAFF.

The chain joins TRBV2 to TRBJ1-1; D unclear. Germline CDR1 and CDR2: SNHLY and FYNNEI. V was cut by 3 bases and J by 0 bases, with 2 bases left in between. CDR3 size: 12 residues. This chain's CDR3 is CASSDLNTEAFF. The CDR3 DNA follows: TGTGCCAGCAGTGACTTGAACACTGAAGCTTTCTTT.

The chain combines TRBV19 with TRBJ1-2, with TRBD1 matching 7 bases. The CDR3 loop spans 15 amino acids. Germline trimming cut 4 bases from V and 4 bases from J; bases unmatched to any gene: 9. Germline V gene lookup returns CDR1 LNHDA and CDR2 SQIVND (reference sequence). This CDR3 is CASSRNRQGPYGYTF. CDR3 DNA sequence: TGTGCCAGTAGTAGGAACAGACAGGGACCCTATGGCTACACCTTC.

The rearrangement joins TRBV6-2 or TRBV6-3 to TRBJ2-5; 7 bases match TRBD2. The trim removed 1 base at V and 1 base at J, leaving 6 bases unmatched. The CDR3 contains 16 residues. Germline-derived CDR1 and CDR2 are MNHEY and SVGEGT. CDR3 sequence reads: CASSYWRTSSQETQYF. The CDR3 DNA reads as TGTGCCAGCAGTTACTGGAGGACTAGTTCCCAAGAGACCCAGTACTTC.

The chain is built from TRBV11-2 and TRBJ2-5; D is possibly TRBD1 (6 bases). The CDR3 covers 15 residues. V was trimmed by 4 bases and J by 7 bases, leaving 19 bases between them. Germline lookup yields CDR1 SGHAT and CDR2 FQNNGV. As DNA, the CDR3 is TGTGCCAGCAGCTATACAACAGGGTCCCCAGGGACCCAGTACTTC. It encodes CASSYTTGSPGTQYF.

V and J are TRBV10-3 and TRBJ2-7; D possibly corresponds to TRBD1 (6 bases). Trimming stripped 9 bases from V and 3 bases from J, with 15 bases between. The CDR3 is 13 residues long. From germline, CDR1 is ENHRY and CDR2 SYGVKD. CDR3 region: CAISPQGSYEQYF. The CDR3, as DNA: TGTGCCATATCTCCCCAGGGGAGCTACGAGCAGTACTTC.

V gene TRBV19 combines with J gene TRBJ2-7; 7 nucleotides match TRBD2. CDR1 and CDR2 (germline): LNHDA, SQIVND (reference sequence). CDR3 length: 13 amino acids. J gave up 2 bases and V 6 bases, and 4 bases lay outside the gene matches. DNA of the CDR3: TGTGCCAGTAGCCGAGGGAGGGCCTACGAGCAGTACTTC. Encoded protein: CASSRGRAYEQYF.